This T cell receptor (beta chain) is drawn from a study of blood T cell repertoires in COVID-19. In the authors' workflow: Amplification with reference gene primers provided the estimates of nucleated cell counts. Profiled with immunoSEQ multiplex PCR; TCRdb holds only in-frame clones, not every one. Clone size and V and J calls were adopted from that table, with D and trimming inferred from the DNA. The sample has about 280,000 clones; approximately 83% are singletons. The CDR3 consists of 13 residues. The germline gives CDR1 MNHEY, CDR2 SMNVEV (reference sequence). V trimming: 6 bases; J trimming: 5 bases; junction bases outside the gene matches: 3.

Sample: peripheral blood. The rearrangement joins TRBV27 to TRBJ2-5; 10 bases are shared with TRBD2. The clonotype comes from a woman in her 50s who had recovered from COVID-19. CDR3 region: CASRGLARETQYF. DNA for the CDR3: TGTGCCAGCAGGGGACTAGCGAGGGAGACCCAGTACTTC.